One sample yielded the 8 T cell receptor beta chains listed below, sequenced in a study of T-cell reconstitution after alpha-beta-depleted transplantation in children. During its preparation, the TCRbeta library received unique molecular identifiers. One entry per CDR3 protein results from TCRdb running MiXCR on the PCR reads. The sample shows 700,000 to 950,000 distinct CDR3 sequences, around 15% of them seen only once. Sequences were derived from PBMCs, mostly from graft donor cells, sampled 360 days after TCRalphabeta/CD19-depleted stem cell transplant. All receptors derive from a male patient between 5 and 17 years old who had a stem cell transplant for acute lymphoblastic leukemia, so the T cells may come from the graft donor.

This clonotype was counted many times. V is TRBV5-1 and J is TRBJ2-1; D is ambiguous. The CDR3 consists of 15 residues. Per the germline V gene, CDR1 is SGHRS and CDR2 is YFSETQ. The V end was cut by 0 bases, the J end by 4 bases, with 11 bases between. The CDR3 protein is CASSLEWTTYNEQFF. The CDR3, as DNA: TGCGCCAGCAGCTTGGAGTGGACCACTTACAATGAGCAGTTCTTC.

The chain couples TRBV7-6 to TRBJ2-3; 8 nucleotides line up with TRBD2. Losses at the gene ends were 4 bases for V and 7 bases for J; bases not matched to a gene: 13. This CDR3 has 16 residues. The germline gives CDR1 SGHVS, CDR2 FNYEAQ. CDR3: CASSSLLSGRRYTQYF. As DNA, the CDR3 is TGTGCCAGCAGCTCTTTACTAAGCGGGAGACGGTATACGCAGTATTTT.

This clonotype was observed a few times. This chain joins TRBV12-3 or TRBV12-4 and TRBJ2-3; 10 bases are shared with TRBD2. The CDR3 has 19 amino acids. The V segment lost 2 bases and the J segment 4 bases; nucleotides outside the gene matches: 15. The CDR3 spells CASSLWGDTAGGPPDTQYF. The DNA for the CDR3 is TGTGCCAGCAGTTTATGGGGAGATACAGCGGGAGGGCCGCCAGATACGCAGTATTTT.

This clonotype was recorded at least ten times. The rearrangement links TRBV5-1 to TRBJ2-1, with D hard to call. Between the trimmed V and J ends, which lost 0 bases and 4 bases, there was a span of 8 bases. Germline V lookup: CDR1 SGHRS, CDR2 YFSETQ. The CDR3 runs to 14 residues. The CDR3 region is CASSLVALYNEQFF. CDR3 sequence (DNA): TGCGCCAGCAGCTTGGTTGCCCTATACAATGAGCAGTTCTTC.

The chain uses TRBV9 and TRBJ1-1, with 8 bases fitting TRBD1. The CDR3 is 13 residues long. Germline V gene lookup returns CDR1 SGDLS and CDR2 YYNGEE. Trimming removed 5 bases from V and 9 bases from J; junction bases left unmatched: 9. As DNA, the CDR3 is TGTGCCAGCAGTGAGCCCGGACAGGGACAAGCTTTCTTT. This gives the protein CASSEPGQGQAFF. Combining the CDR3 with reference TRBV9 and TRBJ1-1 gives the whole variable domain DSGVTQTPKHLITATGQRVTLRCSPRSGDLSVYWYQQSLDQGLQFLIQYYNGEERAKGNILERFSAQQFPDLHSELNLSSLELGDSALYFCASSEPGQGQAFFGQGTRLTVV.

The table lists this clonotype with a few counts. V is TRBV19 and J is TRBJ2-5; D is undetermined. Germline CDR1 reads LNHDA; CDR2 reads SQIVND (reference sequence). V lost 9 bases and J 14 bases, leaving 13 bases between the germline ends. There are 9 residues in the CDR3. DNA for the CDR3: TGTGCCAGCCGAGGCGCCGTTTACTTC. Translated: CASRGAVYF.

In its sample, this clonotype was seen a few times. The chain combines TRBV24-1 with TRBJ2-5, with 10 bases that match TRBD2. The CDR3 is 16 amino acids. Per the germline V gene, CDR1 is KGHDR and CDR2 is SFDVKD. The junction had 5 bases not matched to a gene; V was cut back by 3 bases and J by 2 bases. DNA for the CDR3: TGTGCCACCAGTGATCCGGGACTAGCGCGACAAGAGACCCAGTACTTC. Protein sequence: CATSDPGLARQETQYF.

The chain is built from TRBV7-6 and TRBJ2-2; 10 bases map to TRBD2. The CDR3 has 16 residues. V lost 5 bases and J lost 5; bases outside the gene matches: 8. Germline CDR1 SGHVS, CDR2 FNYEAQ. This chain's CDR3 is CASSLTPGLATGELFF. Here the CDR3 DNA reads TGTGCCAGCAGCCTTACCCCGGGACTAGCGACCGGGGAGCTGTTTTTT. Drawing the rest from reference TRBV7-6 and TRBJ2-2, the complete variable domain is GAGVSQSPRYKVTKRGQDVALRCDPISGHVSLYWYRQALGQGPEFLTYFNYEAQQDKSGLPNDRFSAERPEGSISTLTIQRTEQRDSAMYRCASSLTPGLATGELFFGEGSRLTVL.